The 2 T cell receptor beta chains reported below all come from one sample, sequenced in a study of cytomegalovirus exposure and HLA in healthy donors. Clones were sequenced by immunoSEQ multiplex PCR, and TCRdb holds only the in-frame ones, with some missing. The sample contains about 360,000 clones, roughly 89% of which appear only once. Sequenced input: PBMCs. The receptors stem from a woman aged 18-29 years in good health and CMV-seronegative.

J is TRBJ1-2 and V is TRBV5-5; 7 positions match TRBD1. The CDR3 contains 15 residues. Unmatched junction bases numbered 2, after V lost 0 bases and J lost 0 bases. The germline V gene has CDR1 SGHKS and CDR2 YYEKEE (reference sequence). CDR3 sequence reads: CASSLGTGTNYGYTF. In nucleotides, the CDR3 is TGTGCCAGCAGCTTGGGGACAGGTACTAACTATGGCTACACCTTC.

The V gene is TRBV28, the J gene TRBJ1-1; tentatively, D is TRBD1 (5 bases). The CDR3 totals 15 residues. V lost 3 bases and J lost 2, with 13 bases in between. The germline gives CDR1 MDHEN, CDR2 SYDVKM. Here the CDR3 DNA reads TGTGCCAGCAGTTTTCTCAGGGCGGTCAACACTGAAGCTTTCTTT. This translates into CASSFLRAVNTEAFF. Variable domain in full (rest from reference TRBV28 and TRBJ1-1): DVKVTQSSRYLVKRTGEKVFLECVQDMDHENMFWYRQDPGLGLRLIYFSYDVKMKEKGDIPEGYSVSREKKERFSLILESASTNQTSMYLCASSFLRAVNTEAFFGQGTRLTVV.